Below, 13 T cell receptor beta chains from the same sample are listed, as sequenced in a study of PD-1 blockade in classical Hodgkin lymphoma. Time point described: cycle 4 day 1 (C4D1), after 6 weeks of nivolumab. In every patient, relapse followed autologous stem cell transplantation, while exposure to brentuximab vedotin differed. TCRdb's copy holds only in-frame clones and misses some; the assay was immunoSEQ multiplex PCR. The table lists about 64,000 clones, roughly 89% of them singletons. Sequencing used peripheral blood mononuclear cells (PBMCs), obtained before the fourth cycle of nivolumab. The receptors shown here come from a human donor with classical Hodgkin lymphoma.

A single count supports this clone. The chain couples TRBV7-6 to TRBJ2-7; D could derive from TRBD1 or TRBD2 (5 bases each). V lost 1 base, J lost 0 bases, and 10 bases lay in between. The CDR3 sequence is 15 residues long. The germline CDR1 and CDR2 sequences are SGHVS and FNYEAQ. CDR3 sequence (DNA): TGTGCCAGCAGCTTAGAACCAGGGAGCTCCTACGAGCAGTACTTC. Protein sequence: CASSLEPGSSYEQYF. Using reference TRBV7-6 and TRBJ2-7 for the parts outside the CDR3, the full variable domain is GAGVSQSPRYKVTKRGQDVALRCDPISGHVSLYWYRQALGQGPEFLTYFNYEAQQDKSGLPNDRFSAERPEGSISTLTIQRTEQRDSAMYRCASSLEPGSSYEQYFGPGTRLTVT.

This chain joins TRBV10-3 and TRBJ2-3, with unresolved D. The V gene's germline CDR1 is ENHRY and CDR2 SYGVKD. V lost 0 bases, J lost 5 bases, and 12 bases lay in between. The CDR3 runs 15 residues. The CDR3 region has the DNA TGTGCCATCAGTGAGTCGGTAGAGTGGGGAGATACGCAGTATTTT. Translated, it gives CAISESVEWGDTQYF.

The chain uses TRBV5-6 and TRBJ2-7; D uncertain. The CDR3 is made up of 13 amino acids. V lost 3 bases and J lost 3, with 10 bases in between. Germline V gene data show CDR1 as SGHDT and CDR2 as YYEEEE. The CDR3 DNA reads TGTGCCAGCAGCTCGGACGAAAACTACGAGCAGTACTTC. Translated, it gives CASSSDENYEQYF.

About this clone itself: One end of the junction does not line up with germline, which may come from a read error. The V call is TRBV20-1, the J call TRBJ1-1; 8 nucleotides agree with TRBD1. The CDR3 is 10 amino acids. CDR1 is DFQATT, CDR2 SNEGSKA, per germline (reference sequence). The CDR3 sequence: CSAGDPGQGF. The CDR3 nucleotides are TGCAGTGCTGGGGACCCCGGACAGGGATTT.

V usage is TRBV21-1 and J usage is TRBJ2-7. TRBV21-1 counts as a pseudogene. There are 15 residues in the CDR3. The CDR3 DNA reads TGTGCCAGCAGGGAAGGGCTACACGTGTTAGACGAGCAGTACTTC. It codes for CASREGLHVLDEQYF.

The CDR3 spells CASSSGQGRTDTQYF. CDR3 nucleotide sequence: TGTGCCAGCAGCTCGGGACAGGGACGCACAGATACGCAGTATTTT. The gene calls are TRBV7-2 and TRBJ2-3; TRBD1 matches at 9 bases. The CDR3 runs 15 residues. J was trimmed by 1 base and V by 4 bases; bases with no gene match: 3. CDR1 and CDR2 from the germline V gene are SGHTA and FQGNSA.

This clone was observed a single time. This chain joins TRBV18 and TRBJ2-5, with 8 bases fitting TRBD2. Germline assignment: CDR1 KGHSH and CDR2 LQKENI. The V gene end was trimmed by 8 bases and the J gene end by 5 bases; junction bases not matched to a gene: 16. This CDR3 is 16 amino acids long. The CDR3 DNA is TGTGCCAGCCGAGGCGGGGGGCCGTTACTCCAGGAGACCCAGTACTTC. This encodes CASRGGGPLLQETQYF.

The genes are TRBV10-3 and TRBJ1-1; no firm D call. V was trimmed by 3 bases and J by 0 bases, leaving 5 bases between them. Looked up from germline, CDR1 is ENHRY and CDR2 is SYGVKD. This CDR3 is built from 13 residues. The DNA for the CDR3 is TGTGCCATCAGTGAATCGGTGAACACTGAAGCTTTCTTT. The encoded protein is CAISESVNTEAFF.

This chain connects TRBV5-6 to TRBJ2-1; 9 bases are a match to TRBD2. The CDR3 is made up of 14 amino acids. CDR1 is SGHDT and CDR2 is YYEEEE in the germline V gene. The trim removed 6 bases at V and 3 bases at J, leaving 4 bases unmatched. The CDR3 DNA reads as TGTGCCAGCATTCGACTAGCGGTCTACAATGAGCAGTTCTTC. It encodes CASIRLAVYNEQFF.

A single count supports this clone. This chain joins TRBV5-1 and TRBJ2-7, with 7 bases aligning to TRBD2. Looked up from germline, CDR1 is SGHRS and CDR2 is YFSETQ. The trim removed 7 bases at V and 4 bases at J, leaving 8 bases unmatched. This CDR3 spans 13 amino acids. The CDR3 loop is CASLAPGGYEQYF. CDR3 bases: TGCGCCAGCTTAGCACCCGGGGGGTACGAGCAGTACTTC.

The V gene is TRBV7-9, the J gene TRBJ2-2, with D perhaps matching TRBD1 (6 bases). Germline loops: CDR1 SEHNR, CDR2 FQNEAQ (reference sequence). The V and J ends lost 0 bases and 3 bases respectively, with 8 bases between them. The CDR3 loop spans 15 amino acids. The CDR3 bases are TGTGCCAGCAGCTTAGCACAGGGAGACACCGGGGAGCTGTTTTTT. Translating it yields CASSLAQGDTGELFF.

The chain recombines TRBV6-1 with TRBJ2-7, with 7 bases lining up with TRBD1. Losses at the gene ends were 7 bases for V and 4 bases for J; bases not matched to a gene: 10. CDR1 MNHNS and CDR2 SASEGT come from the germline V gene. The CDR3 covers 14 residues. CDR3 residues: CASTKEGTEYEQYF. Here the CDR3 DNA reads TGTGCCAGCACCAAAGAGGGGACAGAATACGAGCAGTACTTC.

The chain has TRBV6-6 and TRBJ1-1; D uncertain. The CDR3 is 14 residues long. CDR1 and CDR2 (germline): MNHNY, SVGAGI (reference sequence). The V end was cut by 6 bases, the J end by 1 base, with 12 bases between. The CDR3 bases are TGTGCCAGCAGCGTCAGGCCCCGGAACACTGAAGCTTTCTTT. Protein: CASSVRPRNTEAFF.